This T cell receptor (beta chain) was identified in a study of blood T cell repertoires in COVID-19. This CDR3 is built from 12 residues. From germline, CDR1 is MDHEN and CDR2 SYDVKM. V lost 2 bases to trimming and J lost 4 bases, with 5 bases between them. The table came from immunoSEQ multiplex PCR; TCRdb's copy has only in-frame clones and leaves some out. In the table there are about 120,000 clones, 75% to 95% of which are singletons. Sequenced material: peripheral blood. The receptor was derived from a human donor with active COVID-19. The donor label of this sample is uncertain. The chain links TRBV28 to TRBJ1-2; no clear D. In DNA form, the CDR3 reads TGTGCCAGCAGTTTAAGGAGCTATGGCTACACCTTC. It specifies CASSLRSYGYTF.